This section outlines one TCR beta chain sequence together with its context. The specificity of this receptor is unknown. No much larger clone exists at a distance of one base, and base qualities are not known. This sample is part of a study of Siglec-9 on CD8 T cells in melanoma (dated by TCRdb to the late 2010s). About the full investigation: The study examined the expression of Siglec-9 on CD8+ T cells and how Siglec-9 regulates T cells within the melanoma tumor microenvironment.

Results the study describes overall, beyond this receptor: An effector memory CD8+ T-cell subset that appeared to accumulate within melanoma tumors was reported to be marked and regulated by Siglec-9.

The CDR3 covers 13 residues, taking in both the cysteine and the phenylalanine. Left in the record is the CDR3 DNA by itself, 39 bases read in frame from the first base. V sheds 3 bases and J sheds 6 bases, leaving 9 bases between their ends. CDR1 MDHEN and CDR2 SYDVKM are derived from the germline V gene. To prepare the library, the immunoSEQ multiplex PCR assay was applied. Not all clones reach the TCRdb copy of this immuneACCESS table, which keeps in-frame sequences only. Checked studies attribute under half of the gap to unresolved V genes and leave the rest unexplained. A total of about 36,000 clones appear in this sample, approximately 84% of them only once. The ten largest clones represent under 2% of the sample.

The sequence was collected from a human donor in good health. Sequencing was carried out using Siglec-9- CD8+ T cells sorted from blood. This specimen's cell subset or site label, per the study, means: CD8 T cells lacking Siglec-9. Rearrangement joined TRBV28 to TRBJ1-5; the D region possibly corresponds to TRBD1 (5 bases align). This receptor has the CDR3 CASSFRGVQPQHF. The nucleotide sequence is TGTGCCAGCAGTTTTCGAGGGGTTCAGCCCCAGCATTTT. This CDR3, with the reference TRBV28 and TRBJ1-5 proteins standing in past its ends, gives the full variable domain DVKVTQSSRYLVKRTGEKVFLECVQDMDHENMFWYRQDPGLGLRLIYFSYDVKMKEKGDIPEGYSVSREKKERFSLILESASTNQTSMYLCASSFRGVQPQHFGDGTRLSIL.